Detailed here is one T cell receptor (beta chain). Germline CDR1 is PRHDT and CDR2 is FYEKMQ (reference sequence). CDR3 length: 16 amino acids. The germline V and J ends were trimmed by 0 bases and 1 base, with 9 bases remaining between them. The data were obtained in a study of blood T cell repertoires in COVID-19. About the research overall: There were acute and convalescent COVID-19 samples, and they came from the United States, Italy and Spain. Sample material is recorded as cDNA or gDNA derived from T cells, B-cell-depleted T cells, or PBMCs.

In the original workflow: Scientists estimated how many nucleated cells there were by amplifying reference gene primers. TCRdb keeps only in-frame clones here, not all; method: immunoSEQ multiplex PCR. The DNA was the basis for D and trimming; V, J and clone size are from that table. The sample yields about 160,000 clones, 60% to 85% seen once. V and J are TRBV13 and TRBJ2-2; D call uncertain. The receptor was derived from a man in his sixties with acute or convalescent COVID-19. The sequencing sample was made of peripheral blood. The CDR3 DNA sequence: TGTGCCAGCAGCTTAGGGCACATTCGGAACACCGGGGAGCTGTTTTTT. It codes for CASSLGHIRNTGELFF.